A selection of T cell receptor beta chains follows, all from one sample in a study of T cell responses to AZD1222 COVID-19 vaccine. Produced via immunoSEQ multiplex PCR; TCRdb's table is partial and in-frame only. The sample contains about 100,000 clones, over 75% of which appear only once. Sequenced material: peripheral blood, taken on day 0 of AZD1222 vaccination. These receptors were obtained from an adult in good health. Both conserved end residues are part of each CDR3. The D gene is left open where the match is weak. Rows give clone size only sometimes, using once, few, many, or a class for an expanded clone.

V	D	J	size	CDR3	DNA
TRBV14	TRBD1	TRBJ1-6	NA	CASSQDVVNRGRGDSPLHF	TGTGCCAGCAGCCAAGATGTGGTCAACAGGGGCCGTGGGGATTCACCCCTCCACTTT
TRBV3-1/TRBV3-2	NA	TRBJ2-3	NA	CASSFYRDGGDTQYF	TGTGCCAGCAGCTTCTACCGGGACGGAGGAGATACGCAGTATTTT
TRBV6-6	NA	TRBJ1-2	NA	CASREDTRVGGYTF	TGTGCCAGCAGGGAGGACACGAGGGTGGGTGGCTACACCTTC
TRBV5-8	NA	TRBJ2-7	NA	CASSPPQRSSYEQYF	TGTGCCAGCAGCCCCCCCCAGAGGAGCTCCTACGAGCAGTACTTC
TRBV23-1	TRBD1	TRBJ1-5	NA	CASSQPITKRQGVGNQPQHF	TGCGCCAGCAGTCAACCGATCACGAAGAGACAGGGGGTCGGCAATCAGCCCCAGCATTTT
TRBV2	NA	TRBJ1-2	NA	CASSDAGRVPYYGYTF	TGTGCCAGCAGTGACGCGGGCAGGGTGCCCTATTATGGCTACACCTTC
TRBV13	NA	TRBJ2-7	NA	CASSSRDRVYEQYF	TGTGCCAGCAGCTCGCGGGACAGAGTATACGAGCAGTACTTC
TRBV7-2	NA	TRBJ1-2	NA	CASSLTTGGYGYTF	TGTGCCAGCAGCTTAACGACAGGAGGCTATGGCTACACCTTC
TRBV20-1	NA	TRBJ2-3	NA	CSAMTKGQYF	TGCAGTGCCATGACAAAGGGGCAGTATTTT
TRBV10-3	TRBD1	TRBJ2-7	once	CAISGGQGGEQYF	TGTGCCATCAGTGGGGGACAGGGAGGCGAGCAGTACTTC
TRBV5-6	TRBD1	TRBJ1-2	medium-sized	CASSLAMGQANYGYTF	TGTGCCAGCAGCTTGGCTATGGGACAGGCTAACTATGGCTACACCTTC
TRBV19	TRBD1	TRBJ1-6	once	CASSTTGDGSPLHF	TGTGCCAGTAGTACAACAGGGGACGGTTCACCCCTCCACTTT
TRBV19	NA	TRBJ1-5	many	CASSIGPGQGSNQPQHF	TGTGCCAGTAGTATAGGCCCCGGGCAGGGGAGCAATCAGCCCCAGCATTTT
TRBV28	NA	TRBJ1-1	few	CASRIPAYRGNTEAFF	TGTGCCAGCAGAATTCCGGCGTATCGGGGTAACACTGAAGCTTTCTTT
TRBV15	TRBD2	TRBJ2-5	NA	CATSSYSPGLAGTGETQYF	TGTGCCACCAGCAGTTATTCGCCGGGGCTAGCGGGGACGGGAGAGACCCAGTACTTC
TRBV5-6	TRBD1	TRBJ1-1	NA	CASSLLTGGAFTEAFF	TGTGCCAGCAGCTTGCTGACAGGGGGCGCCTTCACTGAAGCTTTCTTT
TRBV6-5	NA	TRBJ1-1	NA	CASSYSGRMNTEAFF	TGTGCCAGCAGTTACTCGGGAAGAATGAACACTGAAGCTTTCTTT
TRBV9	NA	TRBJ2-7	once	CASSVRSDEQYF	TGTGCCAGCAGCGTACGGTCCGACGAGCAGTACTTC
TRBV5-1	NA	TRBJ2-3	NA	CASSDAQYTDTQYF	TGCGCCAGCAGCGATGCACAGTACACAGATACGCAGTATTTT
TRBV5-1	NA	TRBJ2-2	NA	CASSLGIRTGELFF	TGCGCCAGCAGTTTGGGAATCAGAACCGGGGAGCTGTTTTTT
TRBV28	NA	TRBJ2-5	NA	CASRGGLGLKETQYF	TGTGCCAGCAGGGGGGGTTTGGGACTGAAAGAGACCCAGTACTTC
TRBV7-2	NA	TRBJ2-2	NA	CASSPTGTRNTGELFF	TGTGCCAGCAGCCCTACAGGGACGCGAAACACCGGGGAGCTGTTTTTT
TRBV28	NA	TRBJ1-2	once	CASRTPRDGYTF	TGTGCCAGCAGAACACCCAGGGATGGCTACACCTTC
TRBV18	NA	TRBJ1-6	once	CASSQDRNSPLHF	TGTGCCAGCTCACAAGATAGGAATTCACCCCTCCACTTT
TRBV12-3/TRBV12-4	NA	TRBJ1-6	once	CASRQGISSPLHF	TGTGCCAGCAGACAGGGTATCAGTTCACCCCTCCACTTT
TRBV5-5	NA	TRBJ1-1	NA	CASSLAPGPGTEAFF	TGTGCCAGCAGCTTGGCCCCGGGGCCGGGGACTGAAGCTTTCTTT
TRBV9	NA	TRBJ1-6	NA	CASSLDGGAPNSPLHF	TGTGCCAGCAGTCTTGATGGGGGGGCACCTAATTCACCCCTCCACTTT
TRBV15	TRBD1	TRBJ1-5	NA	CATSRDREEPQHF	TGTGCCACCAGCAGGGACAGGGAAGAGCCCCAGCATTTT
TRBV9	NA	TRBJ1-3	NA	CASSTSQGNTIYF	TGTGCCAGCAGCACCTCACAGGGAAACACCATATATTTT
TRBV4-3	NA	TRBJ2-1	once	CASSQVESSYNEQFF	TGCGCCAGCAGCCAAGTTGAGAGCTCCTACAATGAGCAGTTCTTC
TRBV5-6	NA	TRBJ1-1	NA	CASSRGTEAFF	TGTGCCAGCAGCCGTGGAACTGAAGCTTTCTTT
TRBV7-2	NA	TRBJ1-1	NA	CASSLKVSTEAFF	TGTGCCAGCAGCTTAAAGGTTTCTACTGAAGCTTTCTTT
TRBV19	NA	TRBJ2-3	NA	CASSTNLGPALRADTQYF	TGTGCCAGTAGTACCAACTTAGGACCAGCCTTGAGGGCAGATACGCAGTATTTT
TRBV5-1	TRBD1	TRBJ1-2	NA	CASSEDRVRGYGYTF	TGCGCCAGCAGCGAAGACAGGGTACGGGGTTATGGCTACACCTTC
TRBV12-3/TRBV12-4	NA	TRBJ1-1	NA	CASSLEGVTEAFF	TGTGCCAGCAGTTTAGAGGGCGTCACTGAAGCTTTCTTT
TRBV14	NA	TRBJ2-1	NA	CASSRALAFYNEQFF	TGTGCCAGCAGTCGGGCGCTAGCGTTTTACAATGAGCAGTTCTTC
TRBV19	TRBD2	TRBJ2-1	NA	CASSSGLAGAYNEQFF	TGTGCCAGTAGTTCGGGACTAGCGGGGGCATACAATGAGCAGTTCTTC
TRBV25-1	NA	TRBJ2-7	NA	CASSGWERNEQYF	TGTGCCAGCAGCGGATGGGAGAGGAACGAGCAGTACTTC
TRBV20-1	TRBD2	TRBJ2-3	large	CSASTSGHSGDTQYF	TGCAGTGCTAGTACTAGCGGGCACAGTGGAGATACGCAGTATTTT
TRBV5-1	TRBD1	TRBJ1-3	NA	CASSSGQESSGNTIYF	TGCGCCAGCAGCTCCGGACAGGAGAGCTCTGGAAACACCATATATTTT
TRBV3-1/TRBV3-2	NA	TRBJ1-2	NA	CASSQGGGGGYTF	TGTGCCAGCAGCCAAGGGGGGGGAGGAGGCTACACCTTC
TRBV28	TRBD1	TRBJ1-2	NA	CASSDGTGPYGYTF	TGTGCCAGCAGTGACGGGACAGGGCCCTATGGCTACACCTTC
TRBV28	NA	TRBJ2-5	NA	CASRGVGETQYF	TGTGCCAGCAGAGGGGTAGGGGAGACCCAGTACTTC
TRBV19	NA	TRBJ1-3	once	CASSIQGAGNTIYF	TGTGCCAGTAGCATTCAGGGCGCTGGAAACACCATATATTTT
TRBV3-1/TRBV3-2	TRBD2	TRBJ2-3	once	CASSQGRTSGRSLDTQYF	TGTGCCAGCAGCCAAGGGAGGACTAGCGGGAGGAGTTTAGATACGCAGTATTTT
TRBV4-2	NA	TRBJ2-4	NA	CASSQKGVSEVDIQYF	TGTGCCAGCAGCCAAAAAGGGGTTTCTGAAGTAGACATTCAGTACTTC
TRBV28	NA	TRBJ1-4	NA	CAASGRGEKLFF	TGTGCCGCTTCGGGGAGGGGTGAAAAACTGTTTTTT
TRBV23-1	TRBD2	TRBJ2-1	NA	CASSSGRGDNEQFF	TGCGCCAGCAGCAGCGGGAGAGGGGACAATGAGCAGTTCTTC
TRBV7-8	TRBD1	TRBJ2-5	NA	CASRAPLRGTGRRETQYF	TGTGCCAGCAGAGCTCCTCTACGGGGGACAGGGAGGCGGGAGACCCAGTACTTC
TRBV6-2/TRBV6-3	NA	TRBJ1-6	NA	CASSYDIYTLHF	TGTGCCAGCAGTTACGACATCTACACCCTCCACTTT
TRBV18	NA	TRBJ1-6	few	CASSPSVNSPLHF	TGTGCCAGCTCACCATCTGTTAATTCACCCCTCCACTTT